This TCR beta chain derives from a study of T cells after yellow fever vaccination. As for the study in general: Preparation of fractions with low cell numbers was performed using SMART-Seq v4 Ultra Low Input.

The CDR3 is made up of 15 amino acids. The V segment lost 4 bases and the J segment 5 bases; nucleotides outside the gene matches: 10. Germline V gives CDR1 SGHRS, CDR2 YFSETQ. Findings and limits, study-wide: The booster saw the reappearance of most primary-vaccination clones (approximately 96% CD4, about 88% CD8). The secondary T-cell response peaked on day 5, not day 15, but was weaker.

TCR cDNA was made by 5'RACE template switching, adding a universal primer site and UMIs. Each CDR3 protein gets one entry after TCRdb re-called the 5' RACE reads with MiXCR. Among some 350,000 distinct CDR3 sequences, 11% were seen once, and the ten largest hold roughly 18%. Points on this clonotype: Its antigen is currently unknown.

This specimen was PBMCs, taken on the day of the first yellow fever vaccination. The V call is TRBV5-1, the J call TRBJ2-5; TRBD1 agrees at 8 bases. This clonotype was obtained from a man between 18 and 35 years old who received the YFV17D yellow fever vaccine. The CDR3 spells CASSITGQGGETQYF. The DNA for the CDR3 is TGCGCCAGCAGCATTACAGGACAGGGTGGGGAGACCCAGTACTTC. Combining the CDR3 with reference TRBV5-1 and TRBJ2-5 gives the whole variable domain KAGVTQTPRYLIKTRGQQVTLSCSPISGHRSVSWYQQTPGQGLQFLFEYFSETQRNKGNFPGRFSGRQFSNSRSEMNVSTLELGDSALYLCASSITGQGGETQYFGPGTRLLVL.